These 9 T cell receptor beta chains share one sample of origin, sequenced in a study of blood T cells in healthy people across ages. For the second PCR, which ran for about 6 to 11 cycles, a sample-barcoded 5' primer and a J-beta primer mix were used. A single record per CDR3 protein comes from TCRdb applying MiXCR to the 5' RACE reads. The sample consists of around 1.1 million distinct CDR3 sequences, around two fifths of them appearing once. Sequenced: blood. These receptors were taken from a man aged 18 to 29 in good health.

J is TRBJ2-3 and V is TRBV7-2; D ambiguous. V gave up 3 bases and J gave up 2 bases, with 15 bases separating them. The length of the CDR3 is 16 residues. CDR1 and CDR2 (germline): SGHTA, FQGNSA. CDR3: CASSFDLVAYTDTQYF. The CDR3 bases are TGTGCCAGCAGCTTTGATCTGGTAGCCTACACAGATACGCAGTATTTT.

This clonotype was observed a handful of times. The V call is TRBV6-2 or TRBV6-3, the J call TRBJ2-1; D possibly corresponds to TRBD2 (6 bases). From germline, CDR1 is MNHEY and CDR2 SVGEGT. Trimming pared 2 bases from V and 0 bases from J, leaving 14 bases between. The CDR3 contains 17 residues. Here the CDR3 DNA reads TGTGCCAGCAGTTACACTATAGCGGTGAGCTCCTACAATGAGCAGTTCTTC. Protein: CASSYTIAVSSYNEQFF.

J is TRBJ2-5 and V is TRBV10-3; 8 positions match TRBD1. The germline V gene encodes CDR1 ENHRY and CDR2 SYGVKD. The length of the CDR3 is 12 residues. With V trimmed by 9 bases and J by 11 bases, 11 bases remained unmatched. The CDR3 DNA reads TGTGCCATGGGACAGGTGGTGAATGAGCAGTACTTC. Its protein product is CAMGQVVNEQYF.

The CDR3 is CASSLRAANNEQFF. CDR3 DNA sequence: TGTGCCAGCAGCTTACGAGCGGCCAACAATGAGCAGTTCTTC. The J gene is TRBJ2-1, the V gene TRBV7-9; D might be TRBD2 (5 bases). This CDR3 is 14 amino acids long. Per germline, CDR1 SEHNR and CDR2 FQNEAQ (reference sequence). The V and J ends lost 2 bases and 5 bases respectively, with 10 bases between them.

This clonotype has a handful of counts. This sequence joins TRBV20-1 and TRBJ1-2; 11 bases agree with TRBD1. CDR3 length: 17 amino acids. V lost 0 bases, J lost 0 bases, and 6 bases stayed unmatched. Germline V CDR1 and CDR2: DFQATT, SNEGSKA (reference sequence). CDR3 amino acids: CSARDPGQGDANYGYTF. CDR3 bases: TGCAGTGCTAGAGATCCGGGACAGGGGGATGCTAACTATGGCTACACCTTC.

Of note for this clonotype: A read error may account for a junction end that differs from germline. This chain connects TRBV4-1 to TRBJ2-1; the D gene is possibly TRBD1 (5 bases). The DNA end favors TRBJ2-7, so the J call may be wrong. Germline assignment: CDR1 MGHRA and CDR2 YSYEKL. CDR3 length: 17 amino acids. The CDR3 DNA follows: TGCGCCAGCCGCCAAGCTACGACAGTTTCCCAATACAATGAGCAGTACTTC. It specifies CASRQATTVSQYNEQYF.

The chain couples TRBV9 to TRBJ2-1, with TRBD1 matching 7 bases. This CDR3 region has 16 residues. V lost 5 bases to trimming and J lost 8 bases; unmatched junction nucleotides: 16. Looked up from germline, CDR1 is SGDLS and CDR2 is YYNGEE. CDR3 residues: CASSDPRDREEDEQFF. Here the CDR3 DNA reads TGTGCCAGCAGTGATCCCCGGGACAGAGAGGAGGATGAGCAGTTCTTC.

The DNA of the CDR3 is TGTGCCAGCAGTTTAACAGGGGTTGCGACTGAAGCTTTCTTT. It specifies CASSLTGVATEAFF. The chain couples TRBV12-3 or TRBV12-4 to TRBJ1-1, with 7 bases aligning to TRBD1. The CDR3 extends over 14 amino acids. V lost 2 bases, J lost 5 bases, and 5 bases stayed unmatched.

This clonotype occurred a few times. The V gene is TRBV2, the J gene TRBJ2-5; TRBD2 might be the D (5 bases). The germline V gene has CDR1 SNHLY and CDR2 FYNNEI. The CDR3 loop spans 13 amino acids. V gave up 1 base and J gave up 2 bases, with 5 bases separating them. This CDR3 reads CASSEGGQETQYF. The DNA for the CDR3 is TGTGCCAGCAGTGAAGGAGGGCAAGAGACCCAGTACTTC.